This TCR beta chain comes out of a study of control samples from healthy donors and cancer patients. The V end lost 2 bases, the J end lost 8 bases, and 9 bases lay between the germline ends. Germline assignment: CDR1 LGHDT and CDR2 YNNKEL (reference sequence). This CDR3 comprises 12 residues. Sequenced by immunoSEQ multiplex PCR; TCRdb stores in-frame clones only, minus some. This sample has 260,000 or so clones, with more than 65% found just once. Details on this clone: The sample contains more than one DNA sequence encoding this CDR3.

What was sequenced was PBMCs. V is TRBV3-1 (or the pseudogene TRBV3-2) and J is TRBJ1-2, with D perhaps matching TRBD1 (6 bases). This TCR derives from a woman in her sixties or seventies with lung cancer. In nucleotides, the CDR3 is TGTGCCAGCAGCCAAACAGGGCGAGGCTACACCTTC. It yields the protein CASSQTGRGYTF.